This T cell receptor beta chain was sequenced in a study of T cell responses to AZD1222 COVID-19 vaccine. The study, taken as a whole, reports: The donors showed a predominance of white British ancestry and of females, with possible underestimation of clonal diversity. The repertoires were collected only after the peak T cell response. Recipients of AZD1222 seropositive at baseline numbered only 6 or 7. Among spike-specific TCRs, nearly half reportedly target unmutated variant regions.

The repertoire was sequenced with immunoSEQ multiplex PCR; TCRdb's copy has only in-frame clones and lacks some. In the table there are roughly 140,000 clones, about 91% of which are singletons. A note on this clone: The antigen is unknown. The same CDR3 can be traced to other DNA sequences in this sample.

This clonotype originated in an adult in good health. Specimen: peripheral blood, collected on day 0 of MenACWY control vaccination.

The CDR3 here is CASSLPENNEQFF. For the CDR3, the DNA is TGTGCCAGCAGTCTCCCAGAGAACAATGAGCAGTTCTTC. The V call is TRBV12-3 or TRBV12-4, the J call TRBJ2-1; D gene uncertain. Trimming pared 5 bases from V and 5 bases from J, leaving 10 bases between. The CDR3 spans 13 residues.